The 21 T cell receptor beta chains given below trace back to one sample, sequenced in a study of shared clonotypes between healthy human individuals. Using immunoSEQ multiplex PCR, the repertoire was profiled, and TCRdb retains in-frame clones only, with some absent. The table shows 2 million to 2.5 million clones, with approximately 94% occurring only once. Input material: naive CD4+ T cells sorted from blood. The subset denotes: CD45RA+ positively selected. All receptors come from a young man in good health.

A word on this clone: Other DNA sequences of this sample code for an identical CDR3. The chain's CDR3 is CASSLGGAGNTEAFF. DNA of the CDR3: TGCGCCAGCAGCTTGGGCGGAGCGGGGAACACTGAAGCTTTCTTT. This chain joins TRBV5-1 and TRBJ1-1; no clear D gene. Looked up from germline, CDR1 is SGHRS and CDR2 is YFSETQ. Trimming shortened V by 0 bases and J by 1 base, and 10 bases separated the two germline ends. The CDR3 covers 15 residues.

The chain uses TRBV2 and TRBJ2-2, with D unclear. Germline values: CDR1 SNHLY, CDR2 FYNNEI. The V end lost 6 bases, the J end lost 6 bases, and 11 bases lay between the germline ends. The length of the CDR3 is 13 residues. The CDR3 nucleotides read TGTGCCAGCAGAGACCATTCGGCCGGGGAGCTGTTTTTT. This sequence encodes CASRDHSAGELFF.

This sequence joins TRBV19 and TRBJ2-2; tentatively, D is TRBD1 (6 bases). The germline V and J ends were trimmed by 4 bases and 6 bases, with 15 bases remaining between them. Germline CDR1 reads LNHDA; CDR2 reads SQIVND (reference sequence). The CDR3 is made up of 15 amino acids. As DNA, the CDR3 is TGTGCCAGTAGTACCACAGGGAAAGGGGCCGGGGAGCTGTTTTTT. The encoded protein is CASSTTGKGAGELFF.

This chain connects TRBV5-1 to TRBJ1-1; 8 positions match TRBD1. CDR1 and CDR2 from the germline V gene are SGHRS and YFSETQ. The ends lost 3 bases at V and 1 base at J; junction bases unmatched: 5. The CDR3 totals 15 residues. CDR3 DNA: TGCGCCAGCAGCTATGGCGGGACAGGGAACACTGAAGCTTTCTTT. The encoded protein is CASSYGGTGNTEAFF.

The chain uses TRBV6-5 and TRBJ2-2, with 7 bases lining up with TRBD2. Germline V gene sequence: CDR1 MNHEY, CDR2 SVGAGI. V lost 6 bases to trimming and J lost 4 bases; unmatched junction nucleotides: 5. The CDR3 runs to 14 residues. CDR3 bases: TGTGCCAGCAGCGCCAGGGAGGGCACCGGGGAGCTGTTTTTT. Its translation is CASSAREGTGELFF.

With respect to this clone: This sample includes further DNA sequences coding for the same CDR3. The chain employs TRBV11-2 and TRBJ2-7, with TRBD2 matching over 11 bases. Per the germline V gene, CDR1 is SGHAT and CDR2 is FQNNGV. The trim removed 4 bases at V and 1 base at J, leaving 3 bases unmatched. This CDR3 comprises 15 residues. The CDR3 nucleotides read TGTGCCAGCAGCTCCTGGACTAGCGGGTCCTACGAGCAGTACTTC. It is translated as CASSSWTSGSYEQYF.

J is TRBJ1-1 and V is TRBV6-1; D is possibly TRBD1 (5 bases). The CDR3 covers 14 residues. The ends were cut back, 7 bases at V and 2 bases at J, with 14 bases in the middle. Germline V CDR1 and CDR2: MNHNS, SASEGT. The CDR3 DNA follows: TGTGCCAGCAAGGCAGGGATCGTCAACACTGAAGCTTTCTTT. Translated: CASKAGIVNTEAFF.

V is TRBV5-6 and J is TRBJ1-5, with 10 nucleotides matching TRBD1. The CDR3 loop spans 16 amino acids. Germline CDR1 reads SGHDT; CDR2 reads YYEEEE. J lost 6 bases, V lost 3 bases, and 9 bases had no gene match. CDR3: CASSSGTGERRQPQHF. CDR3 sequence (DNA): TGTGCCAGCAGCTCCGGGACAGGGGAACGGCGTCAGCCCCAGCATTTT. The whole variable domain, remainder taken from reference TRBV5-6 and TRBJ1-5, is DAGVTQSPTHLIKTRGQQVTLRCSPKSGHDTVSWYQQALGQGPQFIFQYYEEEERQRGNFPDRFSGHQFPNYSSELNVNALLLGDSALYLCASSSGTGERRQPQHFGDGTRLSIL.

Only one count was recorded for this clone. The chain uses TRBV25-1 and TRBJ2-6; D perhaps matches TRBD1 (6 bases). The length of the CDR3 is 17 residues. Germline values: CDR1 MGHDK, CDR2 SYGVNS. V shed 5 bases and J shed 0 bases, with 14 bases lying between them. The CDR3 protein is CASSHTGPLSGANVLTF. CDR3 bases: TGTGCCAGCAGTCACACAGGGCCCCTCTCTGGGGCCAACGTCCTGACTTTC. Filled out from reference TRBV25-1 and TRBJ2-6, the complete variable domain reads EADIYQTPRYLVIGTGKKITLECSQTMGHDKMYWYQQDPGMELHLIHYSYGVNSTEKGDLSSESTVSRIRTEHFPLTLESARPSHTSQYLCASSHTGPLSGANVLTFGAGSRLTVL.

V is TRBV5-4 and J is TRBJ1-5; no firm D call. CDR1 SGHNT and CDR2 YYREEE come from the germline V gene (reference sequence). Trimming removed 4 bases at V and 5 bases at J, with 19 bases between. The CDR3 runs 16 residues. The CDR3 region has the DNA TGTGCCAGCAGCCAGGACCGAGTCAGAAGGGATCAGCCCCAGCATTTT. Translated, it gives CASSQDRVRRDQPQHF.

V gene TRBV19 combines with J gene TRBJ1-5; weak D call: TRBD1 (5 bases). Trimming stripped 4 bases from V and 2 bases from J, with 15 bases between. In germline, CDR1 is LNHDA, CDR2 SQIVND (reference sequence). The CDR3 runs 16 residues. DNA of the CDR3: TGTGCCAGTAGTACCACAGGACCCTGGGGCAATCAGCCCCAGCATTTT. Amino acids: CASSTTGPWGNQPQHF.

The chain combines TRBV18 with TRBJ1-2; D is possibly TRBD1 (6 bases). This CDR3 comprises 15 residues. The germline gives CDR1 KGHSH, CDR2 LQKENI. The V end was cut by 0 bases, the J end by 3 bases, with 11 bases between. CDR3 DNA: TGTGCCAGCTCACCACCCCGAGCAGGGGACTATGGCTACACCTTC. This encodes CASSPPRAGDYGYTF.

CDR3 in DNA: TGTGCCAGCAGTACAGCGAAGACCCAGTACTTC. The encoded protein is CASSTAKTQYF. The rearrangement uses TRBV6-6 and TRBJ2-5; D is unresolved. CDR1 is MNHNY, CDR2 SVGAGI, per germline (reference sequence). The CDR3 spans 11 residues. V lost 5 bases and J lost 6, with 7 bases in between.

V is TRBV9 and J is TRBJ1-1; 8 bases match TRBD1. This CDR3 comprises 15 residues. Per germline, CDR1 SGDLS and CDR2 YYNGEE. V gave up 4 bases and J gave up 4 bases; unmatched junction bases: 9. CDR3 bases: TGTGCCAGCAGCCTACTTACAGGGGGTAGCACTGAAGCTTTCTTT. Its protein product is CASSLLTGGSTEAFF.

The rearrangement uses TRBV14 and TRBJ2-1; 13 nucleotides align to TRBD2. J gave up 6 bases and V 1 base, and 6 bases lay outside the gene matches. The CDR3 contains 17 residues. Germline V lookup: CDR1 SGHDN, CDR2 FVKESK. The CDR3 sequence is CASSQGRLAGGSNEQFF. CDR3 in DNA: TGTGCCAGCAGCCAAGGGAGACTAGCGGGAGGTAGCAATGAGCAGTTCTTC.

V is TRBV5-6 and J is TRBJ2-5; 11 bases line up with TRBD2. Trimming cost V 2 bases and J 5 bases; bases outside gene matches: 8. The CDR3 runs 16 residues. Germline V CDR1 and CDR2: SGHDT, YYEEEE. The CDR3 spells CASSFLRTSGLETQYF. The CDR3 nucleotides are TGTGCCAGCAGCTTCCTTCGGACTAGCGGGTTGGAGACCCAGTACTTC.

This rearrangement joins TRBV29-1 to TRBJ2-7; 14 bases line up with TRBD2. The CDR3 is 15 residues long. V shed 2 bases, J shed 5 bases, and the junction held 5 bases outside the gene matches. Germline V lookup: CDR1 SQVTM, CDR2 ANQGSEA. The CDR3 bases are TGCAGCGTTGAACACGGGACTAGCGGGAGCAACGAGCAGTACTTC. Residues: CSVEHGTSGSNEQYF.

The rearrangement uses TRBV6-6 and TRBJ1-1; D gene ambiguous. In germline, CDR1 is MNHNY, CDR2 SVGAGI (reference sequence). Trimming left V 7 bases short and J 1 base short, with 13 bases between. The CDR3 totals 14 residues. The CDR3 DNA is TGTGCCAGCAATGAGGGCAGCAAGAACACTGAAGCTTTCTTT. This gives the protein CASNEGSKNTEAFF.

The chain combines TRBV4-1 with TRBJ2-7, with 8 bases identical to TRBD2. The CDR3 consists of 16 residues. The V gene's germline CDR1 is MGHRA and CDR2 YSYEKL. V lost 1 base and J lost 2; bases outside the gene matches: 7. The CDR3 nucleotides read TGCGCCAGCAGCCAAGTTGGCGGGACTAGAGCCTACGAGCAGTACTTC. The encoded protein is CASSQVGGTRAYEQYF.

A note on this clone: This sample includes further DNA sequences coding for the same CDR3. The CDR3 DNA sequence: TGTGCCAGCAGCCCAGGGACAGGGGACAACTATGGCTACACCTTC. It is translated as CASSPGTGDNYGYTF. The rearrangement joins TRBV5-4 to TRBJ1-2; TRBD1 matches at 10 bases. Germline-derived CDR1 and CDR2 are SGHNT and YYREEE (reference sequence). This CDR3 is 15 amino acids long. Trimming at V came to 4 bases and at J to 2 bases, leaving 5 bases not matched to a gene.

Concerning this clone: The same CDR3 arises from other DNA sequences in this sample as well. The V gene is TRBV18, the J gene TRBJ2-5; maybe TRBD2 (7 bases). Trimming removed 2 bases from V and 1 base from J, with 8 bases in between. Germline assignment: CDR1 KGHSH and CDR2 LQKENI. This CDR3 comprises 14 residues. The CDR3: CASSPAGAQETQYF. As DNA, the CDR3 is TGTGCCAGCTCACCAGCGGGGGCCCAAGAGACCCAGTACTTC.